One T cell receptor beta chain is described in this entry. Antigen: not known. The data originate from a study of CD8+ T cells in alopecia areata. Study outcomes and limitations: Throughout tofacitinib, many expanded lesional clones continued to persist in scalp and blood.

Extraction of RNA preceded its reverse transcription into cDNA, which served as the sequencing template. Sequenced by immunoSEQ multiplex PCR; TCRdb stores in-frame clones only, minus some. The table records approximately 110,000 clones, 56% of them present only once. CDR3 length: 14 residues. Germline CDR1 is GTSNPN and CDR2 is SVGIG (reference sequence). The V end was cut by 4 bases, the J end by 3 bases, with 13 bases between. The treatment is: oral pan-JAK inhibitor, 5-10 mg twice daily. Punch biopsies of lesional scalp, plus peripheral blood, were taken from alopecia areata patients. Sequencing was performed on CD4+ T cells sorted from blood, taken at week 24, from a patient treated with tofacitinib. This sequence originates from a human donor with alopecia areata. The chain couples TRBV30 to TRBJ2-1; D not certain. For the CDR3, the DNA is TGTGCCTGGATCGACACCCGGAACTACAATGAGCAGTTCTTC. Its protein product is CAWIDTRNYNEQFF.